The source of this TCR beta chain is a study of blood T cell repertoires in COVID-19. Looking at the study overall: Specimens from acute and convalescent COVID-19 originated in the United States, Italy and Spain.

Assay: immunoSEQ multiplex PCR; the TCRdb copy retains only in-frame clones and omits some. In the table there are a few hundred thousand clones, 70% to 90% of which are singletons. Losses at the gene ends were 4 bases for V and 6 bases for J; bases not matched to a gene: 11. CDR1 and CDR2 from the germline V gene are SGHNT and YYREEE (reference sequence). The CDR3 consists of 16 residues. This clone was counted a single time. Sequenced input: peripheral blood. This chain uses TRBV5-4 with TRBJ2-7, with TRBD2 matching over 12 bases. The source is a woman in her 70s with COVID-19, enrolled during active disease. The CDR3 loop reads CASSPRLAGVSGEQYF. DNA for the CDR3: TGTGCCAGCAGCCCAAGACTAGCGGGAGTAAGTGGCGAGCAGTACTTC.